This TCR beta chain was identified during a study of T cells in Graves' hyperthyroidism and ophthalmopathy. Findings of the study overall: Model output signaled ophthalmopathy a median roughly 6.5 months ahead of onset.

This clonotype has a handful of counts. The antigen is unknown. RNA transcripts served as the template for amplifying TCR beta CDR3 regions. First-round RT-PCR targeting the TCR CDR3 was performed with the HTBI primer set. TCRdb recomputed calls from the multiplex PCR reads with MiXCR, one row per CDR3 protein. Of 300,000 to 400,000 distinct CDR3 sequences in the sample, about 18% were seen once. This receptor was obtained from a woman in her fifties or sixties with Graves' hyperthyroidism. The sequencing input was blood.

The CDR3 sequence is CSARSGDSTDTQYF. CDR3 DNA sequence: TGCAGTGCTCGTTCCGGGGACAGCACAGATACGCAGTATTTT. This chain connects TRBV20-1 to TRBJ2-3; D may correspond to TRBD1 or TRBD2 (5 bases each). The CDR3 has 14 amino acids. CDR1 and CDR2 from the germline V gene are DFQATT and SNEGSKA (reference sequence). The V and J ends lost 5 bases and 0 bases respectively, with 12 bases between them.